The clone carrying this TCR beta chain has just a few counts. Its specificity is not known. This sample was taken from a study of identical twins. Overall study findings and caveats: Less excess twin sharing appeared in beta out-of-frame sequences.

The CDR3 is made up of 15 amino acids. After removal of 1 base from V and 1 base from J, the junction contained 2 bases not matched to a gene. Per germline, CDR1 MGHRA and CDR2 YSYEKL. In TCRdb, the 5' RACE reads were re-called with MiXCR into one record per CDR3 protein. The sample records some 630,000 distinct CDR3 sequences, about 7.6% being singletons. Healthy Caucasian individuals made up all the donors. Another study also made use of these data, one on yellow fever vaccine responses in identical twins.

V gene TRBV4-1 combines with J gene TRBJ2-3; TRBD1 matches at 7 bases. Sequencing used PBMCs. This sequence was found in a woman aged 18 to 35 in good health. CDR3 residues: CASSQVTGGTDTQYF. Here the CDR3 DNA reads TGCGCCAGCAGCCAAGTTACAGGGGGCACAGATACGCAGTATTTT.